This T cell receptor (beta chain) was obtained from a study of blood T cells in healthy people across ages. Germline V gene sequence: CDR1 MNHEY, CDR2 SVGEGT. Trimming took off 2 bases at V and 5 bases at J, with 15 bases between the two ends. This CDR3 has 16 amino acids. For the second PCR, which ran for about 6 to 11 cycles, a sample-barcoded 5' primer and a J-beta primer mix were used. TCRdb processed the 5' RACE reads anew with MiXCR; each CDR3 protein has one entry. The table has about 680,000 distinct CDR3 sequences, roughly 49% seen once; the top ten hold roughly 34%. The chain couples TRBV6-2 or TRBV6-3 to TRBJ1-4; tentatively, D is TRBD1 (5 bases). This sequence originates from a woman in her sixties or seventies in good health. Material for sequencing was blood. CDR3: CASSYADASGNEKLFF. The CDR3 nucleotides read TGTGCCAGCAGTTACGCGGACGCTTCAGGGAATGAAAAACTGTTTTTT.